This TCR beta chain was retrieved from a study of T cell responses to AZD1222 COVID-19 vaccine. Only in-frame clones appear in the TCRdb table, and some are missing; sequencing was by immunoSEQ multiplex PCR. The profile shows roughly 200,000 clones, 90% to 95% of them singletons. V was cut by 3 bases and J by 2 bases, with 16 bases left in between. Germline loops: CDR1 MGHDK, CDR2 SYGVNS. CDR3 size: 17 residues. The J gene is TRBJ1-4, the V gene TRBV25-1; no firm D call. This sample comprised peripheral blood, obtained 28 days after the second AZD1222 dose. This receptor was taken from an adult who received the AZD1222 COVID-19 vaccine. In DNA form, the CDR3 reads TGTGCCAGCAGTGACGGGCTAGGCGAGGTGACTAATGAAAAACTGTTTTTT. Protein product: CASSDGLGEVTNEKLFF.